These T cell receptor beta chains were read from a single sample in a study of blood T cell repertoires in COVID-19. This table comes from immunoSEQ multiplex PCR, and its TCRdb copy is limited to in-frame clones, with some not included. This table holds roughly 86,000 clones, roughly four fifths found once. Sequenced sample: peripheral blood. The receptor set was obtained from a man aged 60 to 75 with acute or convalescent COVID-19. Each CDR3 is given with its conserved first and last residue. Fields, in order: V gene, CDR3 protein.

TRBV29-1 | CSVEWTDSGLQETQYF
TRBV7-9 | CASSYQGMDTQYF
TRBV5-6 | CASSFEGLSTEAFF
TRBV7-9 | CASSLAPPTRVGEKLFF
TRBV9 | CASSTRDRASRAGELFF
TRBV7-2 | CASSLRRGNSPLHF
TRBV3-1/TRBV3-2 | CASSLIGTEAFF
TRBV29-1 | CSADEDGYTF
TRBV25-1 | CASSERQGDEQYF
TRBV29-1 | CSVAQLAGGPGGEQFF
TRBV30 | CAWAQIAGGPNEQFF
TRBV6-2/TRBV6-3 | CASSLGGVGYGYTF
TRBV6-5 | CASSLDRNTEAFF
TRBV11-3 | CASSLGDRSTGELFF
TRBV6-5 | CACHRGLNTEAFF
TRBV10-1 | CASSQGSGELFF
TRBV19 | CASSVQALNTEAFF
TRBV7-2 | CASSLGSGGGLNEQFF
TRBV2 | CASSEQATRIYEQYF
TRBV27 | CASSRTGSTPGYTF
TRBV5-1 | CASSLMASGGKGYF
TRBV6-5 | CAVSGGANTQYF